This TCR beta chain is from a study of blood T cell repertoires in COVID-19. On the study more broadly: Spain, Italy and the United States supplied samples that represented acute and convalescent COVID-19. Sources were T cells, B-cell-depleted T cells, or PBMCs; the material itself was cDNA or gDNA.

Deletions cut 7 bases from V and 0 bases from J, with 13 bases between. The CDR3 extends over 15 amino acids. Germline assignment: CDR1 SNHLY and CDR2 FYNNEI. Per the original data handling: Reference gene primer amplification gave estimated nucleated cell counts. Assay used: immunoSEQ multiplex PCR; TCRdb lists only in-frame clones, some missing. The V and J calls and clone size were taken over from that table, and D and trimming were inferred from the DNA. The sample contains approximately 240,000 clones, around 83% of which appear only once. The clonotype comes from a man between 45 and 60 years old who had recovered from COVID-19. The chain uses TRBV2 and TRBJ2-1; D ambiguous. The sequenced material came from peripheral blood. CDR3 nucleotides: TGTGCCAGCACCCCGACTTCTAGCTCCTACAATGAGCAGTTCTTC. Translation: CASTPTSSSYNEQFF.